The present entry profiles one T cell receptor beta chain with its context. Per the original data handling: Nucleated cell counts were estimated from reference gene primer amplification. TCRdb's table, derived via immunoSEQ multiplex PCR, lists solely in-frame clones and lacks some. Clone size and the V and J calls come from that table; the DNA yielded D and trimming. This sample carries 150,000 to 200,000 clones, around four fifths of them seen once, and the ten largest clones take roughly 10%. This record belongs to a study of blood T cell repertoires in COVID-19. Study in general: Donors in the United States, Italy and Spain gave samples during acute or convalescent COVID-19. Sources were T cells, B-cell-depleted T cells, or PBMCs; the material itself was cDNA or gDNA.

This CDR3 spans 15 amino acids. CDR1 SGHAT and CDR2 FQNNGV come from the germline V gene. With 3 bases removed from V and 6 bases from J, the gap between germline ends came to 15 bases. V gene TRBV11-2 combines with J gene TRBJ2-1; D not resolved. Sequencing input: peripheral blood. The receptor comes from a human donor in a cohort sampled during active COVID-19. The CDR3 loop reads CASSFRFSGSNEQFF. The CDR3 region has the DNA TGTGCCAGCAGCTTTCGTTTTTCGGGTAGCAATGAGCAGTTCTTC.